The 19 T cell receptor delta chains listed next were all sequenced from one sample in a study of gammadelta T cells in human blood. TCRdb re-identified clones in the RT-PCR reads via CATT. Among around 250 delta-chain clones listed, over 10% were seen once. Sequenced material: Vgamma9Vdelta2 gamma-delta T cells from infant blood. The receptors shown here come from a human donor.

The gene calls are TRDV2 and TRDJ3; TRDD3 agrees at 12 bases. TCRdb gives no J gene; it was assigned here by matching the DNA to germline. This CDR3 is 21 amino acids long. Germline assignment: CDR1 GEAIGNYY and CDR2 EKD. V lost 3 bases, J lost 0 bases, and 11 bases stayed unmatched. The DNA for the CDR3 is TGTGCCTGTGACCGTACCCGTACTGGGGGATACATCTCCTGGGACACCCGACAGATGTTTTTC. Translation: CACDRTRTGGYISWDTRQMFF.

This clone has a handful of counts. The mismatch at residue 7 between this DNA's translation and the TCRdb protein of a much larger clone likely reflects a read error; the protein shown is translated from the DNA. The chain carries TRDV2 and TRDJ2; 7 nucleotides line up with TRDD3. J was trimmed by 6 bases and V by 0 bases; bases with no gene match: 9. The CDR3 loop spans 16 amino acids. The germline V gene encodes CDR1 GEAIGNYY and CDR2 EKD. CDR3: CACDTLVDTQPAQLFF. DNA of the CDR3: TGTGCCTGTGACACCTTGGTGGATACGCAGCCAGCACAACTCTTCTTT.

With respect to this clone: The protein held in TCRdb is that of a much larger clone and does not match this DNA's translation at residue 4, likely because of a read error; the protein shown is translated from the DNA. The chain combines TRDV2 with TRDJ3; D perhaps matches TRDD3 (5 bases). Germline V gene lookup returns CDR1 GEAIGNYY and CDR2 EKD. CDR3 length: 18 amino acids. V lost 4 bases and J lost 0, with 15 bases in between. The CDR3 nucleotides are TGTGCCTGTGAAACTGTGGGATTGAGCTCCTGGGACACCCGACAGATGTTTTTC. Encoded protein: CACETVGLSSWDTRQMFF.

This clone ranks as large. The rearrangement joins TRDV2 to TRDJ1; 8 positions agree with TRDD3. The V gene's germline CDR1 is GEAIGNYY and CDR2 EKD. The CDR3 covers 15 residues. V lost 2 bases to trimming and J lost 0 bases; unmatched junction nucleotides: 4. Here the CDR3 DNA reads TGTGCCTGTGACATACTGGGGGCTAACACCGATAAACTCATCTTT. This encodes CACDILGANTDKLIF.

With respect to this clone: A read error is likely here: a far larger clone is one base away. Other DNA sequences in the sample encode the same CDR3. The chain recombines TRDV2 with TRDJ3; maybe TRDD3 (5 bases). The CDR3 has 18 amino acids. The V gene's germline CDR1 is GEAIGNYY and CDR2 EKD. V was shortened by 1 base and J by 0 bases, with 12 bases between the two germline ends. CDR3 nucleotide sequence: TGTGCCTGTGACACGGTGGGATTGAGCTCCTGGGACACCCGACAGATGTTTTTC. This translates into CACDTVGLSSWDTRQMFF.

Sample share makes this clone hyperexpanded. The chain combines TRDV2 with TRDJ1, with 12 bases fitting TRDD3. With V trimmed by 0 bases and J by 4 bases, 11 bases remained unmatched. The CDR3 runs 18 residues. Germline V CDR1 and CDR2: GEAIGNYY, EKD. CDR3 sequence: CACDTVGLGDTHGDKLIF. CDR3 nucleotides: TGTGCCTGTGACACCGTGGGCCTGGGGGATACGCACGGCGATAAACTCATCTTT.

As to this clone: The mismatch at residue 5 between this DNA's translation and the TCRdb protein of a much larger clone likely reflects a read error; the protein shown is translated from the DNA. The chain recombines TRDV2 with TRDJ3, with 12 nucleotides matching TRDD3. TCRdb lists no J gene, so it was determined here by aligning the DNA to germline. The CDR3 runs 18 residues. After removal of 3 bases from V and 9 bases from J, the junction contained 11 bases not matched to a gene. Germline V gene data show CDR1 as GEAIGNYY and CDR2 as EKD. CDR3 residues: CACDPLNWGILGTRQMFF. DNA of the CDR3: TGTGCCTGTGACCCCCTAAACTGGGGGATACTGGGCACCCGACAGATGTTTTTC.

As to this clone: A far larger clone is just one base off, so this is likely a read error. The chain uses TRDV2 and TRDJ3, with 11 positions matching TRDD3. The J gene was missing in TCRdb and was found by matching the end of the DNA to germline. Germline V gives CDR1 GEAIGNYY, CDR2 EKD. With 0 bases clipped from V and 0 bases from J, the junction kept 12 bases outside the gene matches. This CDR3 spans 22 amino acids. CDR3 nucleotide sequence: TGTGCCTGTGACACCGTTACTTTTGTACTGGGGGATAGCTCCTGGGACACCCGACAGATGTTTTTC. Residues: CACDTVTFVLGDSSWDTRQMFF.

The chain has TRDV2 and TRDJ3; 11 positions agree with TRDD3. V shed 2 bases and J 2 bases; nucleotides not matched to a gene: 4. CDR1 and CDR2 (germline): GEAIGNYY, EKD. There are 18 residues in the CDR3. CDR3 DNA sequence: TGTGCCTGTGACAAAATACTGGGGGATACCTGGGACACCCGACAGATGTTTTTC. Translating gives CACDKILGDTWDTRQMFF.

By proportion, this clone is large. This sample also contains other DNA sequences that code for the same CDR3. The gene calls are TRDV2 and TRDJ3; 11 bases line up with TRDD3. V gave up 1 base and J gave up 0 bases; unmatched junction bases: 4. CDR3 length: 19 amino acids. Germline V gene lookup returns CDR1 GEAIGNYY and CDR2 EKD. CDR3 protein: CACDTGGYGSSWDTRQMFF. The CDR3 region has the DNA TGTGCCTGTGACACTGGGGGATACGGGAGCTCCTGGGACACCCGACAGATGTTTTTC.

This clone was seen a few times. It is likely a read error: a sequence one base away is far more abundant. This chain uses TRDV2 with TRDJ2, with 10 bases fitting TRDD3. This CDR3 has 15 residues. Germline CDR1 and CDR2: GEAIGNYY and EKD. This chain's CDR3 is CARDTVLGDTAQLFF. The CDR3 nucleotides read TGTGCCCGTGACACCGTACTGGGGGATACAGCACAACTCTTCTTT.

In its sample, this clone ranks as large. This rearrangement joins TRDV2 to TRDJ3; 13 positions agree with TRDD3. CDR3 length equals 20 residues. The V gene end was trimmed by 0 bases and the J gene end by 0 bases; junction bases not matched to a gene: 4. Looked up from germline, CDR1 is GEAIGNYY and CDR2 is EKD. CDR3 protein: CACDTVLGDTSSWDTRQMFF. The CDR3 bases are TGTGCCTGTGACACCGTACTGGGGGATACGAGCTCCTGGGACACCCGACAGATGTTTTTC.

Worth noting for this clone: The protein in TCRdb stems from a much larger clone and differs at residue 6 from this DNA's translation, likely a read error; here the protein is translated from the DNA. The rearrangement uses TRDV2 and TRDJ3, with 7 bases that match TRDD3. The CDR3 has 19 amino acids. Germline CDR1 reads GEAIGNYY; CDR2 reads EKD. The V segment lost 3 bases and the J segment 0 bases; nucleotides outside the gene matches: 10. CDR3 in amino acids: CACDPPGGQSSWDTRQMFF. CDR3 nucleotides: TGTGCCTGTGACCCTCCTGGGGGGCAAAGCTCCTGGGACACCCGACAGATGTTTTTC.

This rearrangement joins TRDV2 to TRDJ3; 9 bases are a match to TRDD3. Trimming removed 3 bases from V and 0 bases from J; junction bases left unmatched: 11. The V gene's germline CDR1 is GEAIGNYY and CDR2 EKD. This CDR3 region has 20 residues. This CDR3 is CACDPVLGDPSSWDTRQMFF. The CDR3, as DNA: TGTGCCTGTGACCCAGTACTGGGGGACCCGAGCTCCTGGGACACCCGACAGATGTTTTTC.

As for this clone: Given a far larger clone just one base away, this is likely a sequencing read error. This chain uses TRDV2 with TRDJ3, with 8 nucleotides matching TRDD3. The J gene was missing in TCRdb and was found by matching the end of the DNA to germline. J lost 0 bases, V lost 0 bases, and 15 bases had no gene match. The CDR3 sequence is 22 residues long. Germline assignment: CDR1 GEAIGNYY and CDR2 EKD. DNA for the CDR3: TGTGCCTGTGACACCGCATTAAGCACTGGGGGCCGCAGCTCCTGGGACACCCGACAGATGTTTTTC. Its translation is CACDTALSTGGRSSWDTRQMFF.

Note on this clone: The likely explanation is a read error, given a far larger clone one base away. The gene calls are TRDV2 and TRDJ3, with 8 bases lining up with TRDD3. The CDR3 is made up of 19 amino acids. Germline V gene sequence: CDR1 GEAIGNYY, CDR2 EKD. In nucleotides, the CDR3 is TGTGCCGGTGACACCGCTGCTGGGGGACGCTCCTGGGACACCCGACAGATGTTTTTC. It encodes CAGDTAAGGRSWDTRQMFF.

This clone is deemed large. This chain links TRDV2 with TRDJ3; 9 nucleotides align to TRDD3. The J segment lost 4 bases and the V segment lost 0 bases, leaving 3 bases of the junction unmatched. The length of the CDR3 is 17 residues. Germline-derived CDR1 and CDR2 are GEAIGNYY and EKD. The CDR3 protein is CACDTVWGIWDTRQMFF. CDR3 nucleotides: TGTGCCTGTGACACCGTATGGGGGATATGGGACACCCGACAGATGTTTTTC.

The V gene is TRDV2, the J gene TRDJ3, with a tentative D call TRDD3 (6 bases). In the absence of a J gene in TCRdb, the DNA was matched to germline to assign it here. CDR1 is GEAIGNYY and CDR2 is EKD in the germline V gene. V lost 0 bases and J 0 bases, leaving 14 bases between the germline ends. CDR3 length: 19 residues. The CDR3 here is CACDTWGSMSSWDTRQMFF. CDR3 sequence (DNA): TGTGCCTGTGACACCTGGGGGTCCATGAGCTCCTGGGACACCCGACAGATGTTTTTC.

This clone was seen only a few times. This is likely an artifact of a read error, given a far larger clone one base away. This sequence joins TRDV2 and TRDJ3; D remains unclear. Germline CDR1 reads GEAIGNYY; CDR2 reads EKD. This CDR3 is built from 19 residues. This chain's CDR3 is CAFDPAIAEGTWDTRQMFF. Written as DNA, the CDR3 is TGTGCCTTTGACCCTGCAATCGCGGAGGGAACCTGGGACACCCGACAGATGTTTTTC.